Reported below is one T cell receptor beta chain. Its antigen target is currently unknown. It has no much larger one-base neighbor in the sample; base qualities were not kept. Each collaborating institution followed its own protocols to collect whole blood in K2EDTA tubes. For TCRbeta analysis, collaborator samples were shipped as frozen whole blood, as isolated PBMCs, or as DNA extracted from either sample type. This sample is drawn from a study of blood T cell repertoires in COVID-19 (dated by TCRdb to about 2020). Describing the broader study: Samples covering the acute and convalescent phases of COVID-19 were provided by collaborators in the United States, Italy and Spain. The repertoires were released in a freely available public database meant as a resource for research on the immune response to SARS-CoV-2. The prospective study material was composed of cDNA or gDNA derived from T cells, B-cell-depleted T cells, or PBMCs. The samples were drawn from two sources: the first 160 participants of the ongoing ImmuneRACE study, and 1,000 to 1,500 subjects contributed by 6 global collaborators. Deeply sampled blood TCRbeta repertoires from subjects exposed to, actively infected with, or recovered from COVID-19 were included in the dataset. HLA class I and class II types, where available, came from metadata supplied by the sample provider rather than from assay-based typing. Nearly every sample came with metadata listing a de-identified subject ID, COVID-19 status, age in years and sex.

TCRbeta CDR3 regions were amplified from genomic DNA using the immunoSEQ Assay, a bias-controlled multiplex PCR. In the source study's methods: The number of nucleated cells in each sample was estimated by amplification of reference gene primers within the assay. To quantify the absolute abundance of each unique TCRbeta CDR3 rearrangement, sequence reads were collapsed and filtered. Productive Simpson clonality was computed per sample as the square root of Simpson's diversity index over productive rearrangements. TCRdb retrieved this table from immuneACCESS and kept in-frame rearrangements only. Not all clones are present; in checked studies, unresolved V genes account for under half, and no reason is known for the remainder. For V, J and clone size, that table is used; D and trimming come from the DNA. Across this sample there are some 30,000 clones, with around 86% seen only once. Of the sample, approximately 18% is held by the ten largest clones.

Results the study describes overall, beyond this receptor: The quantity of clinical and demographic metadata differed by source and by participant and was supplied without curation.

Sequenced sample: peripheral blood. The sequence was collected from a woman aged 55-70 years with active COVID-19.

The CDR3 has the sequence CASSPRTSGNTDTQYF. The DNA sequence reads TGTGCCAGCTCACCACGGACTAGCGGAAACACAGATACGCAGTATTTT. The chain is assembled from TRBV18 and TRBJ2-3; 10 bases in between match TRBD2. Relative to germline, V is missing 1 base and J is missing 2 bases, with 3 bases of the junction outside any gene match. CDR1 and CDR2 are read off the germline V gene as KGHSH and LQKENI. The CDR3 starts with the cysteine, ends with the phenylalanine, and has 16 residues. CDR3 DNA is the only sequence kept; it has 48 bases, read in frame from the first base.